The clone carrying this T cell receptor (beta chain) was found many times. Antigen: not known. TCRdb itself ran the 5' RACE reads through MiXCR, one entry per CDR3 protein. The sample carries 62,000 or so distinct CDR3 sequences, more than 25% recorded once. The CDR3 is made up of 15 amino acids. Germline loops: CDR1 DFQATT, CDR2 SNEGSKA (reference sequence). V trimming: 5 bases; J trimming: 7 bases; junction bases outside the gene matches: 12. General study points: Tumor Treg TCRs overlapped most with tumor naive CD4+ cells.

The sequenced material came from tumor-infiltrating naive CD4+ T cells sorted from the breast tumor. As to subset: naive CD4+ T cells, CD4+CD45RA+CD25-. The rearrangement joins TRBV20-1 to TRBJ2-1, with 9 bases aligning to TRBD1. The sequence came from a female donor with breast cancer. The DNA of the CDR3 is TGCAGTGCTCCATTACGGGACAGGGTCTCAAATGAGCAGTTCTTC. This sequence encodes CSAPLRDRVSNEQFF.